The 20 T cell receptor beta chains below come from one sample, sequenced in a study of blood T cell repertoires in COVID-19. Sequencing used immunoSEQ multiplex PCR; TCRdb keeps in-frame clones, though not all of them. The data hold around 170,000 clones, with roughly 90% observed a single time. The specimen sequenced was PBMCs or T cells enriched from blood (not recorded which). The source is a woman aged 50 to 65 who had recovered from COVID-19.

The DNA of the CDR3 is TGTGCCAGCAGCTTGGAGGGAGAAATGACAGATACGCAGTATTTT. This sequence encodes CASSLEGEMTDTQYF. V usage is TRBV7-8 and J usage is TRBJ2-3, with D maybe TRBD2 (6 bases). The CDR3 totals 15 residues. Germline V gene data show CDR1 as SGHVS and CDR2 as FQNEAQ. V was pared by 3 bases and J by 3 bases, with 13 bases between.

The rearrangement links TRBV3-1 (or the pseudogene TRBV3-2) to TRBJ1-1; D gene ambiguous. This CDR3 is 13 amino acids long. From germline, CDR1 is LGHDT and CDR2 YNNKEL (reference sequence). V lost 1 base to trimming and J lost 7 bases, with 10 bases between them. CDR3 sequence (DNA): TGTGCCAGCAGCCAAGTAGCCCCCGATGAAGCTTTCTTT. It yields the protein CASSQVAPDEAFF.

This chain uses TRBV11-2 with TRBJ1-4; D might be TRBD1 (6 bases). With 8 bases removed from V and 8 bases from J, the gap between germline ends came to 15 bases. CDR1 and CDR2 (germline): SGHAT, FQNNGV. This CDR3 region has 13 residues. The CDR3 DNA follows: TGTGCCAGCCGACAGGCCCCCGTGGAAAAACTGTTTTTT. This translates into CASRQAPVEKLFF.

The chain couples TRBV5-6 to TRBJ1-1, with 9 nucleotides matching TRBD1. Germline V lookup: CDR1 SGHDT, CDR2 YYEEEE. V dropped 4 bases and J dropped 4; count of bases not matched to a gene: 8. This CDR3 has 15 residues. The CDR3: CASSRGDRAGTEAFF. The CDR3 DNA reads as TGTGCCAGCAGCCGAGGGGACAGGGCGGGCACTGAAGCTTTCTTT.

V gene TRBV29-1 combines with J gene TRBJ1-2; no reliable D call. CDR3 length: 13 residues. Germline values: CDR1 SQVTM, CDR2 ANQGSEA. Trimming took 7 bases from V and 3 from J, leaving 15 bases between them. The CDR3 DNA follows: TGCAGCGCCGCACCCCAGGAGGACTATGGCTACACCTTC. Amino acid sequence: CSAAPQEDYGYTF.

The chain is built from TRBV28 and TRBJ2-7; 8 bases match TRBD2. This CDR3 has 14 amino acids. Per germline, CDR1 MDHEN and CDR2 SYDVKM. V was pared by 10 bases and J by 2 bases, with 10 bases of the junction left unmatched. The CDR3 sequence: CATGGGLGPYEQYF. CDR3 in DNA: TGTGCCACGGGGGGGGGATTAGGCCCCTACGAGCAGTACTTC.

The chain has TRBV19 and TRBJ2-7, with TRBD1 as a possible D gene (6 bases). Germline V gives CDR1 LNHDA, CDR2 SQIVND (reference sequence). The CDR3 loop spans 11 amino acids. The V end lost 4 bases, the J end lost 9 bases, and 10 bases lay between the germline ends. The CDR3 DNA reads TGTGCCAGTAGTACCGGGACAATGCAGTACTTC. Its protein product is CASSTGTMQYF. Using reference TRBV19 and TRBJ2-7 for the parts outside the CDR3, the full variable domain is DGGITQSPKYLFRKEGQNVTLSCEQNLNHDAMYWYRQDPGQGLRLIYYSQIVNDFQKGDIAEGYSVSREKKESFPLTVTSAQKNPTAFYLCASSTGTMQYFGPGTRLTVT.

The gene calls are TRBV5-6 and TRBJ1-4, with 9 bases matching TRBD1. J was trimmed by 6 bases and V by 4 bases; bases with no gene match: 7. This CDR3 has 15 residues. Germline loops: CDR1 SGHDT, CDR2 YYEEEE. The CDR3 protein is CASSRGTGRDEKLFF. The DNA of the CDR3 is TGTGCCAGCAGCCGGGGGACAGGGCGGGATGAAAAACTGTTTTTT.

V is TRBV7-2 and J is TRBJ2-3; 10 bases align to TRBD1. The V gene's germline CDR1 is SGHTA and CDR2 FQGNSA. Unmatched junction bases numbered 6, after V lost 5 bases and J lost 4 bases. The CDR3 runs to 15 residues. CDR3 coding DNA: TGTGCCAGCAGCCGCGGACAGGGGGAGGCAGATACGCAGTATTTT. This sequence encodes CASSRGQGEADTQYF.

As DNA, the CDR3 is TGTGCCAGCAGCACGTGGACAGGGGGCTTAACCTACGAGCAGTACTTC. It yields the protein CASSTWTGGLTYEQYF. The V call is TRBV7-9, the J call TRBJ2-7; 11 bases map to TRBD1. With V trimmed by 5 bases and J by 2 bases, 8 bases remained unmatched. The CDR3 loop spans 16 amino acids. Germline CDR1 SEHNR, CDR2 FQNEAQ (reference sequence).

CDR3 loop: CASSPGEGQPQHF. The CDR3 DNA reads TGTGCCAGCAGCCCAGGGGAAGGGCAGCCCCAGCATTTT. The J gene is TRBJ1-5, the V gene TRBV5-4; a weak D match, TRBD1 (6 bases). CDR1 and CDR2 from the germline V gene are SGHNT and YYREEE (reference sequence). The V end was cut by 4 bases, the J end by 7 bases, with 12 bases between. The CDR3 length is 13 residues.

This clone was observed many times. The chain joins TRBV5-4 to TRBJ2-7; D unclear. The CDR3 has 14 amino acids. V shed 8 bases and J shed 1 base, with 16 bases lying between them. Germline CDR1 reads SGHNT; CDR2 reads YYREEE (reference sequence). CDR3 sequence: CASQRSPSSYEQYF. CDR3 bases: TGTGCCAGTCAGAGGAGCCCTTCGTCCTACGAGCAGTACTTC.

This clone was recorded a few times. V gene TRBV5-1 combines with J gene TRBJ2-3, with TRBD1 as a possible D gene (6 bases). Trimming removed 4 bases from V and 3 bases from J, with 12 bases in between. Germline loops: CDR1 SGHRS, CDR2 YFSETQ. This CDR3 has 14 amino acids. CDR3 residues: CASSNRQGTDTQYF. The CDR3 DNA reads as TGCGCCAGCAGCAACCGGCAGGGGACAGATACGCAGTATTTT.

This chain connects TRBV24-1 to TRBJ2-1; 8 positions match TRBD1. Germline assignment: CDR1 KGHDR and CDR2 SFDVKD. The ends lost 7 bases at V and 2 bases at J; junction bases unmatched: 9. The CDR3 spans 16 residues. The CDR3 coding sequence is TGTGCCACCAGCAGACAGGGGCTGGGGGCCTACAATGAGCAGTTCTTC. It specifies CATSRQGLGAYNEQFF.

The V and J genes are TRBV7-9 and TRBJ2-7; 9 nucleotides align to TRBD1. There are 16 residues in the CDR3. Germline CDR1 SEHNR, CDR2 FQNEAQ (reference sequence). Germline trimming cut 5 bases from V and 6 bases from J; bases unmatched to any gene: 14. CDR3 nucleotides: TGTGCCAGCAGCAAAGGATACAGGGGGCTTTTGAGCGAGCAGTACTTC. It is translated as CASSKGYRGLLSEQYF.

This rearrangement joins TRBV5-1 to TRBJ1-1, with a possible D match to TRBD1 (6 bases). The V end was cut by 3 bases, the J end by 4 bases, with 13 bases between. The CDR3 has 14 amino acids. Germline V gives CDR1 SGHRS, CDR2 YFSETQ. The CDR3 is CASSSGTQGTEAFF. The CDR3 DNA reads TGCGCCAGCAGCTCCGGGACACAAGGCACTGAAGCTTTCTTT.

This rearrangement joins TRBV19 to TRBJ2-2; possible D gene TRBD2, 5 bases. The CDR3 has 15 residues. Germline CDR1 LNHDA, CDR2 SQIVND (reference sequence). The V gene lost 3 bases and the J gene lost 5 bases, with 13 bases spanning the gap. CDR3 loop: CASSITGKGTGELFF. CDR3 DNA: TGTGCCAGTAGTATCACCGGGAAGGGTACCGGGGAGCTGTTTTTT. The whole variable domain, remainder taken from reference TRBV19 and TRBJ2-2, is DGGITQSPKYLFRKEGQNVTLSCEQNLNHDAMYWYRQDPGQGLRLIYYSQIVNDFQKGDIAEGYSVSREKKESFPLTVTSAQKNPTAFYLCASSITGKGTGELFFGEGSRLTVL.

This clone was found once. This CDR3 is CSVAGRQGVGYEQYF. CDR3 bases: TGCAGCGTTGCAGGAAGACAGGGGGTGGGATACGAGCAGTACTTC. V and J are TRBV29-1 and TRBJ2-7, with 9 bases that match TRBD1. The trim removed 4 bases at V and 4 bases at J, leaving 11 bases unmatched. Germline loops: CDR1 SQVTM, CDR2 ANQGSEA. CDR3 length: 15 residues.

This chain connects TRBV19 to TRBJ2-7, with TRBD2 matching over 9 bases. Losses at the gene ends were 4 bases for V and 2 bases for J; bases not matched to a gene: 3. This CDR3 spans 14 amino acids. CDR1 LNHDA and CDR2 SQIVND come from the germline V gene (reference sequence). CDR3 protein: CASSRLAGTYEQYF. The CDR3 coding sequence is TGTGCCAGTAGTAGGCTAGCGGGGACCTACGAGCAGTACTTC.

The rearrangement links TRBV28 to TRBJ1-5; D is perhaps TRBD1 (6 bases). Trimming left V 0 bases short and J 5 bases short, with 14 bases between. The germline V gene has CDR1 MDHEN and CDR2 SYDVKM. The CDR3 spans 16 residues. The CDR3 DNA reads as TGTGCCAGCAGTTTATGGGCAGGGGTTGGGGATCAGCCCCAGCATTTT. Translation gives CASSLWAGVGDQPQHF. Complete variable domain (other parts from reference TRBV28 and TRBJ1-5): DVKVTQSSRYLVKRTGEKVFLECVQDMDHENMFWYRQDPGLGLRLIYFSYDVKMKEKGDIPEGYSVSREKKERFSLILESASTNQTSMYLCASSLWAGVGDQPQHFGDGTRLSIL.